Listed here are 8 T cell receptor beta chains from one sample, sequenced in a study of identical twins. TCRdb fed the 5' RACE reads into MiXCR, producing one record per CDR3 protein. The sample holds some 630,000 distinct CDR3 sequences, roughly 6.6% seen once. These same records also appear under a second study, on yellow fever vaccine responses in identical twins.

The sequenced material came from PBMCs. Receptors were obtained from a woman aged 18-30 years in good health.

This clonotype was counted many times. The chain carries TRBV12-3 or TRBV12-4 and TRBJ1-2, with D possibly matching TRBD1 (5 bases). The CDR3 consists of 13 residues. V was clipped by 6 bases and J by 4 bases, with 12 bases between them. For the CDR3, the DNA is TGTGCCAGCAGCTTGGACACCCTCTATGGCTACACCTTC. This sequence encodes CASSLDTLYGYTF.

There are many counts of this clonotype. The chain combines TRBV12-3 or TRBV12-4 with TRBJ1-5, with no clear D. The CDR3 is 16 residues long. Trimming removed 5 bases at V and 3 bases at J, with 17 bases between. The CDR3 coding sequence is TGTGCCAGCAGTATATCCGGGAGACAAAACAATCAGCCCCAGCATTTT. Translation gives CASSISGRQNNQPQHF.

The CDR3 DNA follows: TGCAGTGCGATCAAGCTTATCCCGGGCACAGATACGCAGTATTTT. Protein sequence: CSAIKLIPGTDTQYF. The chain has TRBV20-1 and TRBJ2-3; no clear D gene. Trimming took 6 bases from V and 1 from J, leaving 17 bases between them. Germline CDR1 and CDR2: DFQATT and SNEGSKA (reference sequence). The CDR3 runs to 15 residues.

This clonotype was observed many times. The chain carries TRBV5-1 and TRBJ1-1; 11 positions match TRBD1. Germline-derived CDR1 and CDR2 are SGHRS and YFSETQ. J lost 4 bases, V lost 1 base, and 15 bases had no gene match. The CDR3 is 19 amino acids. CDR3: CASSLFRDRGGGMSTEAFF. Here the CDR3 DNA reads TGCGCCAGCAGCTTGTTTCGGGACAGGGGGGGAGGCATGAGCACTGAAGCTTTCTTT.

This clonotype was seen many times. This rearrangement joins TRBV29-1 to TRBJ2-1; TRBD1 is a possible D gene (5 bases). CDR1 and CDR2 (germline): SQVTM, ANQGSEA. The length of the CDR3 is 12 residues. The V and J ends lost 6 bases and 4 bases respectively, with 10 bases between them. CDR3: CSVDTRYNEQFF. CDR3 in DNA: TGCAGCGTGGACACAAGGTACAATGAGCAGTTCTTC.

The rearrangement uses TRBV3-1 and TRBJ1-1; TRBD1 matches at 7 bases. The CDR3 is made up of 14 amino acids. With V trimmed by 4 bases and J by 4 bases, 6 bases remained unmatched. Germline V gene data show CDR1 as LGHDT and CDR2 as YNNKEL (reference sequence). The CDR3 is CASSPRGESTEAFF. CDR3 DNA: TGTGCCAGCAGCCCCAGGGGGGAAAGCACTGAAGCTTTCTTT.

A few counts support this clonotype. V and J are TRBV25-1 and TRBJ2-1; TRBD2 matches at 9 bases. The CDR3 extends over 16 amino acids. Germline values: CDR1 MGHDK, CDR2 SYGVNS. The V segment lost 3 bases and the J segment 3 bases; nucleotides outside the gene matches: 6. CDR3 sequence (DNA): TGTGCCAGCAGTGATTCGCTAGCGGGGTTCTACAATGAGCAGTTCTTC. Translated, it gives CASSDSLAGFYNEQFF.

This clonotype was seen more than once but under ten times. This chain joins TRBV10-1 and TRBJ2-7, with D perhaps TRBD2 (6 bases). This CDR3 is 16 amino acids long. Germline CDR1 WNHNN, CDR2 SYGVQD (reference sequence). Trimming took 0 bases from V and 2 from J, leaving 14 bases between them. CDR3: CASSESAGSHPYEQYF. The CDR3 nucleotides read TGCGCCAGCAGTGAGTCGGCGGGGAGCCATCCCTACGAGCAGTACTTC.